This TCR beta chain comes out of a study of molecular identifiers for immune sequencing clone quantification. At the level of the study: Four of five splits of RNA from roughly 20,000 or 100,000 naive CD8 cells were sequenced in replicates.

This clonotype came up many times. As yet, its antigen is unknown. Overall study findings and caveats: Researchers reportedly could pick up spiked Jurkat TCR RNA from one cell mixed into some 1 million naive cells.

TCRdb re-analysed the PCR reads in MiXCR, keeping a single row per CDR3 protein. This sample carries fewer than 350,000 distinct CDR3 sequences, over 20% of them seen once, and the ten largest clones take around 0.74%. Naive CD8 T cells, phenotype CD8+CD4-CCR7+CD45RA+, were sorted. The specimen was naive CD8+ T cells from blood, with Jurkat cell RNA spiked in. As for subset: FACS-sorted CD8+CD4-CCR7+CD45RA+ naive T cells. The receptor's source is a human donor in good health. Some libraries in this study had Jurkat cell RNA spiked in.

CDR3 nucleotides: TGTGCCAGCAGTACAGGACTAGCCAAAAACATTCAGTACTTC. Its translation is CASSTGLAKNIQYF. The rearrangement joins TRBV7-9 to TRBJ2-4; D might be TRBD1 or TRBD2, each matching 5 bases. V was clipped by 6 bases and J by 0 bases, with 9 bases between them. The CDR3 is 14 amino acids. CDR1 and CDR2 (germline): SEHNR, FQNEAQ (reference sequence).